This entry features one T cell receptor beta chain sequence. At least ten counts were recorded for this clonotype. This clone's antigen is unknown. No much larger clonotype is one base removed from it; base qualities were not supplied. The data are from a study of CD8 T cells in ankylosing spondylitis (dated by TCRdb to 2015 to 2018). Broadly, across the study: To find TCR variants linked to disease, the study profiled T cell receptor beta repertoires in ankylosing spondylitis patients and healthy donors. The full study cohort comprised some 27 ankylosing spondylitis patients and roughly 100 healthy donors. Peripheral blood was sampled, and synovial fluid was also collected from ankylosing spondylitis patients. Results and caveats for the whole study, not just this receptor: Some motif variants had previously been reported in the synovial fluid and blood of reactive arthritis patients, which suggests shared mechanisms of disease initiation. In peripheral blood, the disease-linked clones were found at relatively low frequencies and had a CD8+ phenotype. The disease-linked clones were reported as significantly enriched in matched synovial fluid samples from ankylosing spondylitis patients. Blood from ankylosing spondylitis patients appeared to be characterized by a TCR beta motif made up of several highly homologous amino acid variants.

The instrument was an Illumina HiSeq 2500. Quantitative 5'-RACE with molecular barcodes was used to prepare TCR beta libraries. The source study handled its data this way. Disease-linked TCR variants were identified with a new computational method built on a probabilistic model of VDJ rearrangement. TCRdb handled the public reads itself, with Q25 trimming in fastp and clone calling in MiXCR, and kept productive beta chains. All rows with the same CDR3 protein become a single entry with the most common DNA and genes. The V and J calls, along with clone size, are taken from TCRdb and not from the paper's own processing. In all, the sample holds 450,000 to 550,000 distinct CDR3 sequences, and approximately 5.3% of those were seen once. Of the sample, under 4.5% falls within the top ten clones. The germline V gene (reference sequence) yields SEHNR for CDR1 and FQNEAQ for CDR2. Ends trimmed: V by 3 bases, J by 2 bases; bases unmatched to a gene: 6. Counted from cysteine to phenylalanine, this CDR3 has 15 amino acids. Just CDR3 DNA is preserved here, 45 bases in frame from base 1.

This TCR was sampled from a male donor with ankylosing spondylitis. The V and J segments used are TRBV7-9 and TRBJ1-2, and 7 junction bases match TRBD1. Material for sequencing was blood, either unsorted or a sorted T cell fraction (not recorded which). The DNA sequence follows: TGTGCCAGCAGCTTTAGGGGACAGCCGAACTATGGCTACACCTTC. Its translation is CASSFRGQPNYGYTF.